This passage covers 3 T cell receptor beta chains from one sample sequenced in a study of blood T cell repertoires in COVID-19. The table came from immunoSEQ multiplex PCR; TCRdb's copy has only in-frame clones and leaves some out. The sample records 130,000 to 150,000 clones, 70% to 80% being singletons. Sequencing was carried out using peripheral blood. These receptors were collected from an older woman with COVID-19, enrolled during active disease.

CDR3: CASSSGGGPTDTQYF. The DNA of the CDR3 is TGTGCCAGCAGCTCCGGCGGGGGACCCACAGATACGCAGTATTTT. J is TRBJ2-3 and V is TRBV11-3; 7 nucleotides line up with TRBD2. The CDR3 sequence is 15 residues long. J was trimmed by 2 bases and V by 4 bases; bases with no gene match: 6. CDR1 and CDR2 (germline): SGHNT, YENEEA.

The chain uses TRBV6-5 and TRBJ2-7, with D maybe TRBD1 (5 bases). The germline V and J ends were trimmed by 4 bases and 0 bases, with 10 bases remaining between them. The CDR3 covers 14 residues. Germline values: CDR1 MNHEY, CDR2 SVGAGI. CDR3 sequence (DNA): TGTGCCAGCAGTTTGCGGCAGGGCTCCTACGAGCAGTACTTC. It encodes CASSLRQGSYEQYF.

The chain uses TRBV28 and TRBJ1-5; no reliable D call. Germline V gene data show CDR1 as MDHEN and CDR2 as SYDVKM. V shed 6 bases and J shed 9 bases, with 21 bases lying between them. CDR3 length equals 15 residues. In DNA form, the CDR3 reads TGTGCCAGCAGCCCGACGAGCGGGCGGATGCGGCCCCAGCATTTT. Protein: CASSPTSGRMRPQHF.